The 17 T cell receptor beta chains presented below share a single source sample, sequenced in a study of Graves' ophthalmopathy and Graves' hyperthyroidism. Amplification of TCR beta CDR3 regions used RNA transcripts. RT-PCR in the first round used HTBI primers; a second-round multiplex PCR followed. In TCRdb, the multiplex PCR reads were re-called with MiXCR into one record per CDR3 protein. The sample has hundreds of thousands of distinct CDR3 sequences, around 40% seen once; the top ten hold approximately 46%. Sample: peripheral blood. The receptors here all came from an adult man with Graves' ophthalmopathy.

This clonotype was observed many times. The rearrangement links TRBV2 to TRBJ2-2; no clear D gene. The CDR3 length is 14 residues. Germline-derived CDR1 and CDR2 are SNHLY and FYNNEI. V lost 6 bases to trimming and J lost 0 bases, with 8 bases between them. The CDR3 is CASRGLTNTGELFF. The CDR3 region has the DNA TGTGCCAGCAGAGGGCTGACGAACACCGGGGAGCTGTTTTTT.

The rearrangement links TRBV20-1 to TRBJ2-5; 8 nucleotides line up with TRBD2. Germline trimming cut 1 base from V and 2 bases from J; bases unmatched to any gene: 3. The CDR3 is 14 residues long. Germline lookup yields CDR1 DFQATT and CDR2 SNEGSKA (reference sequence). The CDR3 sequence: CSARGGGIQETQYF. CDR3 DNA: TGCAGTGCTAGAGGCGGGGGGATACAAGAGACCCAGTACTTC.

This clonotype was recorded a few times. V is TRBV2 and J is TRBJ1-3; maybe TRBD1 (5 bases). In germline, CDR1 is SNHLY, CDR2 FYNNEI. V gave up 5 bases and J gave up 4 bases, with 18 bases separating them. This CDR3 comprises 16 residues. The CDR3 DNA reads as TGTGCCAGCAGTTACGATAGGGACCTAGGGGGAAACACCATATATTTT. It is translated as CASSYDRDLGGNTIYF.

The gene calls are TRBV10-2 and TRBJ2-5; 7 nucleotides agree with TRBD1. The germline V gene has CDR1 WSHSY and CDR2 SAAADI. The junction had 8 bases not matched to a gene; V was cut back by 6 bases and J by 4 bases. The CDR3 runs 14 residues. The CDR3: CASSADRTLETQYF. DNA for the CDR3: TGCGCCAGCAGCGCGGACAGGACGCTAGAGACCCAGTACTTC.

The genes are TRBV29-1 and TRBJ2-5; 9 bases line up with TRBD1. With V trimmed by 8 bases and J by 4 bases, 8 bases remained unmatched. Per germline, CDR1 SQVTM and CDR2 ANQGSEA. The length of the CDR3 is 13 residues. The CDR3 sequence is CSTLGQGGETQYF. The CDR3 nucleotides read TGCAGCACACTGGGACAGGGAGGAGAGACCCAGTACTTC. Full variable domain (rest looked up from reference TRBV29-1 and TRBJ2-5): SAVISQKPSRDICQRGTSLTIQCQVDSQVTMMFWYRQQPGQSLTLIATANQGSEATYESGFVIDKFPISRPNLTFSTLTVSNMSPEDSSIYLCSTLGQGGETQYFGPGTRLLVL.

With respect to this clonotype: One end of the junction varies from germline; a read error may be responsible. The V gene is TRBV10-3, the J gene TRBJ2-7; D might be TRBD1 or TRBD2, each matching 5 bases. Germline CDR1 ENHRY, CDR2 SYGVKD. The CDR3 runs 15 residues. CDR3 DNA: TGTGCCAGCAGTTACTCGACAGTGGGGGCCTACGAGCAGTACTTC. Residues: CASSYSTVGAYEQYF.

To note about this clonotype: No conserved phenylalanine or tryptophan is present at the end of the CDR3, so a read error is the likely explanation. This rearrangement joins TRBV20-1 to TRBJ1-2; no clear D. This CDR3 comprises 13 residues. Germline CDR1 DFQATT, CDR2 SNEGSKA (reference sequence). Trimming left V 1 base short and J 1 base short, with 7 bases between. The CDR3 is CSARGHINYGYTL. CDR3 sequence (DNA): TGCAGTGCTAGAGGGCACATTAACTATGGCTACACCCTC.

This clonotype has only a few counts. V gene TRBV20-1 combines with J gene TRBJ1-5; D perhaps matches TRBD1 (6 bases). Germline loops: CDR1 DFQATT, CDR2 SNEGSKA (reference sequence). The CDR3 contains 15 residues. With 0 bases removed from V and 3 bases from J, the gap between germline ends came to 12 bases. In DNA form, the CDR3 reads TGCAGTGCTAGAGAACGGGGGGCTAACAATCAGCCCCAGCATTTT. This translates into CSARERGANNQPQHF.

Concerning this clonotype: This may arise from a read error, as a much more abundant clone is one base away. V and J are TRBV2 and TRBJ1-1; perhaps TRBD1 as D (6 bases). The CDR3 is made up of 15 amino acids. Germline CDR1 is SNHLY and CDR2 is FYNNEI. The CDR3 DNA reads TGTGCCAGCAATGAATCTAGGGGGATGAACACTGAAGCTTTCTTT. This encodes CASNESRGMNTEAFF.

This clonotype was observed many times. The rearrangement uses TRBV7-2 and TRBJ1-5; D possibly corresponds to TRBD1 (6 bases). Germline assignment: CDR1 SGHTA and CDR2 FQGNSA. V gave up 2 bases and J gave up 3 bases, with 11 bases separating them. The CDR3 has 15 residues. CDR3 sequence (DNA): TGTGCCAGCAGCTTAACTGGACAGCTCAATCAGCCCCAGCATTTT. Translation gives CASSLTGQLNQPQHF.

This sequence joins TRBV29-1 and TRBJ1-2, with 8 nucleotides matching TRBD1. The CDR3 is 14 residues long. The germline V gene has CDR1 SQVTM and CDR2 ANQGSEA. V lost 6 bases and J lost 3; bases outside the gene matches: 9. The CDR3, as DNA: TGCAGCGTCTTGTCAGGGGGCTTAGACTATGGCTACACCTTC. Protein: CSVLSGGLDYGYTF.

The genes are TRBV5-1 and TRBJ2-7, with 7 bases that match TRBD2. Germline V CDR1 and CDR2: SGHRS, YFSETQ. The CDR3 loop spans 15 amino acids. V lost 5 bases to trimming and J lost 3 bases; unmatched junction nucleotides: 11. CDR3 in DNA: TGCGCCAGCAGTCTGGGAGGGAACAACCTCTACGAGCAGTACTTC. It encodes CASSLGGNNLYEQYF. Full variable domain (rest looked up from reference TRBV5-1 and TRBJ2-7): KAGVTQTPRYLIKTRGQQVTLSCSPISGHRSVSWYQQTPGQGLQFLFEYFSETQRNKGNFPGRFSGRQFSNSRSEMNVSTLELGDSALYLCASSLGGNNLYEQYFGPGTRLTVT.

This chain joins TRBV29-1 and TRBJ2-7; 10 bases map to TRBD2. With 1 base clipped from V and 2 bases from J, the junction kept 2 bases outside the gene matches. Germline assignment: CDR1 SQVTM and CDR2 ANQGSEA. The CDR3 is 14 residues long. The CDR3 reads CSVEGTSGTYEQYF. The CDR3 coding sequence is TGCAGCGTTGAAGGGACTAGCGGTACCTACGAGCAGTACTTC.

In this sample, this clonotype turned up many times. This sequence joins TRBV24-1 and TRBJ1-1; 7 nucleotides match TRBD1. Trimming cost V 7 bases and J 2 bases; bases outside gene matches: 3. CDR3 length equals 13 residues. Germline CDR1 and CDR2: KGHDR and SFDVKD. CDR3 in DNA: TGTGCCACCAGGGGGACAGAAAACACTGAAGCTTTCTTT. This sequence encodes CATRGTENTEAFF.

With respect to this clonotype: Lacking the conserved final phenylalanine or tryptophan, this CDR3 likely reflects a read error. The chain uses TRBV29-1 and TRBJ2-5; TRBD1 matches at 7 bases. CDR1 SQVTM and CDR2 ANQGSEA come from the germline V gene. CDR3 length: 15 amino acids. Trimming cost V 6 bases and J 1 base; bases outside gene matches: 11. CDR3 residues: CSVDETWTGQETQYL. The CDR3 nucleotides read TGCAGCGTCGATGAAACCTGGACAGGCCAAGAGACCCAGTACCTC.

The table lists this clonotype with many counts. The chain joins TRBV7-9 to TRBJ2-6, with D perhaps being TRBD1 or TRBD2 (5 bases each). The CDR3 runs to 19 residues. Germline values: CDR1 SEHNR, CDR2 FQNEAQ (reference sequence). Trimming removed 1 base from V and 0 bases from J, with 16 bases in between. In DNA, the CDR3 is TGTGCCAGCAGCTTAGTTGCAGGGAGCCTCAGCTCTGGGGCCAACGTCCTGACTTTC. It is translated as CASSLVAGSLSSGANVLTF.

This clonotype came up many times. The CDR3 nucleotides are TGTGCCACCAGCAGAGGCGGAGGGGGTTTTGAAAAACTGTTTTTT. This codes for CATSRGGGGFEKLFF. The V and J genes are TRBV15 and TRBJ1-4; D might be TRBD1 (6 bases). The CDR3 is 15 amino acids. Germline-derived CDR1 and CDR2 are LNHNV and YYDKDF (reference sequence). The ends were cut back, 1 base at V and 7 bases at J, with 13 bases in the middle.